Listed below are T cell receptor beta chains from one sample, sequenced in a study of siplizumab effects on memory and regulatory T cells. Clones were read by immunoSEQ multiplex PCR, and TCRdb kept only the in-frame ones, dropping some. The sample consists of about 56,000 clones, just over 95% of them appearing once. Sequenced sample: naive CD8+ T cells sorted from blood. These receptors were collected from a human donor in good health. Both conserved end residues are part of each CDR3. A D gene is named only where the DNA matches it firmly. Not every row has a clone size; where given, it reads once, few, many or a size class.

V gene: TRBV6-5; clone size: NA; J gene: TRBJ2-5; D gene: NA; CDR3 protein: CASSYGLDQETQYF; CDR3 DNA: TGTGCCAGCAGTTACGGTTTGGACCAAGAGACCCAGTACTTC
V gene: TRBV7-2; clone size: NA; J gene: TRBJ2-7; D gene: NA; CDR3 protein: CASSLSDFYEQYF; CDR3 DNA: TGTGCCAGCAGCTTATCAGATTTCTACGAGCAGTACTTC
V gene: TRBV5-5; clone size: NA; J gene: TRBJ1-1; D gene: NA; CDR3 protein: CASSLGQMNTEAFF; CDR3 DNA: TGTGCCAGCAGCTTGGGGCAGATGAACACTGAAGCTTTCTTT
V gene: TRBV18; clone size: NA; J gene: TRBJ2-7; D gene: NA; CDR3 protein: CASSPPLLEQYF; CDR3 DNA: TGTGCCAGCTCACCGCCGCTCCTCGAGCAGTACTTC
V gene: TRBV27; clone size: NA; J gene: TRBJ2-1; D gene: TRBD2; CDR3 protein: CASSPGTTNNEQFF; CDR3 DNA: TGTGCCAGCAGTCCAGGGACTACCAACAATGAGCAGTTCTTC
V gene: TRBV6-6; clone size: NA; J gene: TRBJ1-1; D gene: NA; CDR3 protein: CASSYSMLNTEAFF; CDR3 DNA: TGTGCCAGCAGTTACTCAATGTTGAACACTGAAGCTTTCTTT
V gene: TRBV30; clone size: NA; J gene: TRBJ2-7; D gene: NA; CDR3 protein: CACQFGGRSEQYF; CDR3 DNA: TGTGCCTGCCAGTTCGGAGGGAGATCCGAGCAGTACTTC
V gene: TRBV11-3; clone size: NA; J gene: TRBJ1-2; D gene: NA; CDR3 protein: CASSASRDLPYGYTF; CDR3 DNA: TGTGCCAGCAGCGCCAGCCGGGATCTCCCCTATGGCTACACCTTC
V gene: TRBV30; clone size: NA; J gene: TRBJ2-7; D gene: NA; CDR3 protein: CAWAFGASYEQYF; CDR3 DNA: TGTGCCTGGGCCTTCGGGGCCTCCTACGAGCAGTACTTC
V gene: TRBV9; clone size: NA; J gene: TRBJ1-2; D gene: TRBD1; CDR3 protein: CASSATGVYGYTF; CDR3 DNA: TGTGCCAGCAGCGCGACAGGGGTCTATGGCTACACCTTC
V gene: TRBV7-7; clone size: NA; J gene: TRBJ2-1; D gene: NA; CDR3 protein: CASSFEAHNEQFF; CDR3 DNA: TGTGCTAGCAGCTTCGAGGCCCACAATGAGCAGTTCTTC
V gene: TRBV7-6; clone size: NA; J gene: TRBJ2-3; D gene: NA; CDR3 protein: CASSLGSGQGPDTQYF; CDR3 DNA: TGTGCCAGCAGCTTAGGTAGTGGGCAGGGTCCGGATACGCAGTATTTT
V gene: TRBV29-1; clone size: NA; J gene: TRBJ1-3; D gene: TRBD1; CDR3 protein: CSVRGQGPLGNTIYF; CDR3 DNA: TGCAGCGTCAGGGGACAGGGGCCTCTCGGAAACACCATATATTTT
V gene: TRBV19; clone size: NA; J gene: TRBJ1-2; D gene: TRBD1; CDR3 protein: CASSIDAGQGAVAGGYTF; CDR3 DNA: TGTGCCAGTAGTATAGACGCCGGACAGGGTGCCGTTGCGGGAGGCTACACCTTC
V gene: TRBV6-6; clone size: NA; J gene: TRBJ2-7; D gene: NA; CDR3 protein: CASSYGGLYEQYF; CDR3 DNA: TGTGCCAGCAGTTACGGAGGGTTGTACGAGCAGTACTTC
V gene: TRBV12-5; clone size: NA; J gene: TRBJ2-5; D gene: NA; CDR3 protein: CASALGKGFEETQYF; CDR3 DNA: TGTGCTAGTGCCCTGGGTAAGGGCTTTGAGGAGACCCAGTACTTC
V gene: TRBV9; clone size: NA; J gene: TRBJ1-3; D gene: NA; CDR3 protein: CASSPNQIGLRNTIYF; CDR3 DNA: TGTGCCAGCAGCCCAAACCAGATTGGGTTACGGAACACCATATATTTT
V gene: TRBV25-1; clone size: once; J gene: TRBJ1-3; D gene: TRBD1; CDR3 protein: CASSLPGQGTGNTIYF; CDR3 DNA: TGTGCCAGCAGCCTCCCGGGACAGGGGACTGGAAACACCATATATTTT
V gene: TRBV7-3; clone size: once; J gene: TRBJ2-1; D gene: TRBD2; CDR3 protein: CASSFAGGVDEQFF; CDR3 DNA: TGTGCCAGCAGCTTTGCGGGAGGAGTCGATGAGCAGTTCTTC
V gene: TRBV7-9; clone size: NA; J gene: TRBJ2-3; D gene: NA; CDR3 protein: CASSLEGDTQYF; CDR3 DNA: TGTGCCAGCAGCTTAGAGGGGGATACGCAGTATTTT
V gene: TRBV9; clone size: NA; J gene: TRBJ2-2; D gene: NA; CDR3 protein: CASSTNTGELFF; CDR3 DNA: TGTGCCAGCAGCACGAACACCGGGGAGCTGTTTTTT
V gene: TRBV15; clone size: NA; J gene: TRBJ2-7; D gene: NA; CDR3 protein: CATSRVPSTEGDEQYF; CDR3 DNA: TGTGCCACCAGCAGAGTCCCATCAACAGAGGGCGACGAGCAGTACTTC
V gene: TRBV19; clone size: NA; J gene: TRBJ2-1; D gene: NA; CDR3 protein: CASSIGQYNEQFF; CDR3 DNA: TGTGCCAGTAGTATAGGACAGTACAATGAGCAGTTCTTC
V gene: TRBV29-1; clone size: NA; J gene: TRBJ2-1; D gene: NA; CDR3 protein: CSGGLAADNEQFF; CDR3 DNA: TGCAGCGGGGGGCTAGCGGCTGACAATGAGCAGTTCTTC
V gene: TRBV7-8; clone size: once; J gene: TRBJ2-1; D gene: NA; CDR3 protein: CASSLAIAAGSSYNEQFF; CDR3 DNA: TGTGCCAGCAGCTTAGCGATAGCCGCCGGGAGCTCCTACAATGAGCAGTTCTTC
V gene: TRBV7-9; clone size: NA; J gene: TRBJ2-2; D gene: TRBD1; CDR3 protein: CASSLPGQGRAGELFF; CDR3 DNA: TGTGCCAGCAGCCTACCGGGACAGGGGAGAGCCGGGGAGCTGTTTTTT
V gene: TRBV7-9; clone size: once; J gene: TRBJ2-7; D gene: TRBD1; CDR3 protein: CASSGAPGQADSYEQYF; CDR3 DNA: TGTGCCAGCAGCGGAGCCCCGGGACAGGCGGACTCCTACGAGCAGTACTTC
V gene: TRBV19; clone size: once; J gene: TRBJ1-5; D gene: TRBD1; CDR3 protein: CASSITSTGGWGQPQHF; CDR3 DNA: TGTGCCAGTAGTATAACCTCTACAGGGGGCTGGGGTCAGCCCCAGCATTTT
V gene: TRBV30; clone size: NA; J gene: TRBJ2-7; D gene: TRBD1; CDR3 protein: CAWLGTATYEQYF; CDR3 DNA: TGTGCCTGGCTCGGGACAGCGACCTACGAGCAGTACTTC
V gene: TRBV9; clone size: NA; J gene: TRBJ2-2; D gene: TRBD2; CDR3 protein: CASSVVAGGTGELFF; CDR3 DNA: TGTGCCAGCAGCGTAGTTGCGGGAGGCACCGGGGAGCTGTTTTTT
V gene: TRBV7-8; clone size: NA; J gene: TRBJ2-3; D gene: NA; CDR3 protein: CASSLFFDGSTDTQYF; CDR3 DNA: TGTGCCAGCAGCTTATTTTTTGACGGGAGCACAGATACGCAGTATTTT
V gene: TRBV2; clone size: NA; J gene: TRBJ1-2; D gene: NA; CDR3 protein: CASSLGRITPYGYTF; CDR3 DNA: TGTGCCAGCAGTCTGGGACGGATAACCCCCTATGGCTACACCTTC
V gene: TRBV6-5; clone size: NA; J gene: TRBJ2-3; D gene: NA; CDR3 protein: CASSLRRDATDTQYF; CDR3 DNA: TGTGCCAGCAGTTTGCGGCGGGACGCGACAGATACGCAGTATTTT
V gene: TRBV4-3; clone size: NA; J gene: TRBJ2-2; D gene: NA; CDR3 protein: CASSRRGNTGELFF; CDR3 DNA: TGCGCCAGCAGCCGTCGGGGGAACACCGGGGAGCTGTTTTTT
V gene: TRBV4-1; clone size: NA; J gene: TRBJ1-2; D gene: TRBD1; CDR3 protein: CASSRATGGGYGYTF; CDR3 DNA: TGCGCCAGCAGCCGCGCGACAGGGGGTGGCTATGGCTACACCTTC
V gene: TRBV19; clone size: NA; J gene: TRBJ2-7; D gene: NA; CDR3 protein: CASSTSLGRRYEQYF; CDR3 DNA: TGTGCCAGTAGTACCTCTTTAGGCCGGCGCTACGAGCAGTACTTC
V gene: TRBV4-1; clone size: NA; J gene: TRBJ1-1; D gene: NA; CDR3 protein: CASSPGGTEAFF; CDR3 DNA: TGCGCCAGCAGCCCCGGTGGCACTGAAGCTTTCTTT
V gene: TRBV29-1; clone size: NA; J gene: TRBJ1-1; D gene: TRBD1; CDR3 protein: CSVAGTGFLAEAFF; CDR3 DNA: TGCAGCGTTGCCGGGACAGGTTTTCTTGCGGAAGCTTTCTTT
V gene: TRBV5-4; clone size: NA; J gene: TRBJ2-6; D gene: TRBD1; CDR3 protein: CASSTRQGLLSGANVLTF; CDR3 DNA: TGTGCCAGCAGCACGAGACAGGGTCTCCTCTCTGGGGCCAACGTCCTGACTTTC
V gene: TRBV30; clone size: NA; J gene: TRBJ1-1; D gene: NA; CDR3 protein: CAWRAGWGTEAFF; CDR3 DNA: TGTGCCTGGAGGGCGGGATGGGGCACTGAAGCTTTCTTT
V gene: TRBV18; clone size: NA; J gene: TRBJ1-5; D gene: NA; CDR3 protein: CASSPLGYSNQPQHF; CDR3 DNA: TGTGCCAGCTCACCTCTAGGCTATAGCAATCAGCCCCAGCATTTT
V gene: TRBV7-7; clone size: NA; J gene: TRBJ2-2; D gene: TRBD2; CDR3 protein: CASSLYASGRPSTGELFF; CDR3 DNA: TGTGCTAGCAGCTTATACGCTAGCGGGAGGCCTAGCACCGGGGAGCTGTTTTTT
V gene: TRBV6-1; clone size: NA; J gene: TRBJ2-4; D gene: NA; CDR3 protein: CASSPGPGDIQYF; CDR3 DNA: TGTGCCAGCAGCCCCGGCCCGGGGGACATTCAGTACTTC
V gene: TRBV9; clone size: NA; J gene: TRBJ2-2; D gene: NA; CDR3 protein: CASSVSDGELFF; CDR3 DNA: TGTGCCAGCAGCGTGTCGGACGGGGAACTGTTTTTT
V gene: TRBV6-1; clone size: NA; J gene: TRBJ2-1; D gene: NA; CDR3 protein: CASSERAQLRSYNEQFF; CDR3 DNA: TGTGCCAGCAGTGAACGTGCGCAGCTGCGATCCTACAATGAGCAGTTCTTC
V gene: TRBV2; clone size: NA; J gene: TRBJ2-7; D gene: TRBD1; CDR3 protein: CASTQGAPYEQYF; CDR3 DNA: TGTGCCAGCACACAGGGGGCCCCCTACGAGCAGTACTTC
V gene: TRBV29-1; clone size: NA; J gene: TRBJ2-7; D gene: NA; CDR3 protein: CSVSSNYEQYF; CDR3 DNA: TGCAGCGTTTCGTCTAACTACGAGCAGTACTTC
V gene: TRBV7-9; clone size: NA; J gene: TRBJ1-4; D gene: NA; CDR3 protein: CASSLGQLNEKLFF; CDR3 DNA: TGTGCCAGCAGCTTAGGGCAGCTGAATGAAAAACTGTTTTTT
V gene: TRBV5-5; clone size: NA; J gene: TRBJ2-7; D gene: NA; CDR3 protein: CASSLVAGLEQYF; CDR3 DNA: TGTGCCAGCAGCTTGGTTGCGGGGCTAGAGCAGTACTTC
V gene: TRBV19; clone size: NA; J gene: TRBJ2-1; D gene: NA; CDR3 protein: CASTPLNRNNEQFF; CDR3 DNA: TGTGCCAGTACTCCTTTAAACAGAAACAATGAGCAGTTCTTC
V gene: TRBV2; clone size: NA; J gene: TRBJ2-3; D gene: TRBD1; CDR3 protein: CASSEFQGASTDTQYF; CDR3 DNA: TGTGCCAGCAGTGAGTTCCAGGGGGCTAGCACAGATACGCAGTATTTT
V gene: TRBV29-1; clone size: NA; J gene: TRBJ2-1; D gene: TRBD2; CDR3 protein: CSVDRTSSTFEQFF; CDR3 DNA: TGCAGCGTTGATCGGACTAGCTCTACTTTTGAGCAGTTCTTC
V gene: TRBV11-2; clone size: NA; J gene: TRBJ2-7; D gene: NA; CDR3 protein: CASSLALLSYEQYF; CDR3 DNA: TGTGCCAGCAGCTTAGCGCTCCTATCCTACGAGCAGTACTTC